The rows below give T cell receptor beta chains drawn from one sample of a study of long-term antiretroviral therapy in people with HIV. Sequencing was performed with immunoSEQ multiplex PCR; in TCRdb, only in-frame clones are kept and a portion is missing. The profile shows tens of thousands of clones, approximately 85% of them singletons. Sequenced material: unsorted PBMCs, taken about 3.3 years after starting antiretroviral therapy. The receptors originated from a man aged 18-30 years with HIV. CDR3s include the opening cysteine and the closing phenylalanine or tryptophan. Part of the rows lack a size; the others show once, few, many or a class for expanded clones.

size: -
V: TRBV19
CDR3: CASRSEGAGGFYEQYF

size: -
V: TRBV6-1
CDR3: CASSEIYGNTEAFF

size: -
V: TRBV19
CDR3: CASSIVHLEGYQPQHF

size: once
V: TRBV28
CDR3: CASSPLEAGGYEQYF

size: -
V: TRBV15
CDR3: CATSRDFSGTIHEQYF

size: -
V: TRBV27
CDR3: CASSSGAPYEQYF

size: once
V: TRBV6-5
CDR3: CASKPTGERNYGYTF

size: -
V: TRBV28
CDR3: CASSLEAEGSYEQYF

size: -
V: TRBV11-2
CDR3: CASSLGGGTNQAFF

size: -
V: TRBV7-3
CDR3: CASSPGGGASYEQYF

size: -
V: TRBV5-5
CDR3: CASSLRRENNYGYTF

size: -
V: TRBV18
CDR3: CASSPVSGEWDGYTF

size: -
V: TRBV11-2
CDR3: CASSPGPYTSTDTQYF

size: -
V: TRBV19
CDR3: CASSIAQGVNGYTF

size: -
V: TRBV9
CDR3: CASSVDPGTYEQYF

size: -
V: TRBV27
CDR3: CASSSIGWNTEAFF

size: -
V: TRBV29-1
CDR3: CSVGSVHNEQFF

size: -
V: TRBV18
CDR3: CASSPQYPETNEKLFF

size: -
V: TRBV25-1
CDR3: CASSERVGDLNEQFF

size: -
V: TRBV19
CDR3: CASSIPGTSGRTDTQYF

size: -
V: TRBV28
CDR3: CASSFGGHQPQHF

size: -
V: TRBV27
CDR3: CASSEGGRIEQFF

size: once
V: TRBV18
CDR3: CASSPGQGYGYTF

size: -
V: TRBV19
CDR3: CASSPGLSGTDTQYF

size: once
V: TRBV28
CDR3: CASSFAGNEKLFF

size: -
V: TRBV7-9
CDR3: CASSLVGNTEAFF

size: -
V: TRBV10-3
CDR3: CAISDTGLAGGRGSYNEQFF

size: -
V: TRBV27
CDR3: CASWSPGANVLTF

size: -
V: TRBV11-2
CDR3: CASSLDRGGMNEQFF

size: few
V: TRBV4-1
CDR3: CASSQDLAGLSYEQYF

size: -
V: TRBV10-3
CDR3: CAISENAGGGDTQYF

size: -
V: TRBV14
CDR3: CASSQDLRDRGTYGYTF

size: -
V: TRBV5-1
CDR3: CASSLDTGVEQYF

size: -
V: TRBV5-6
CDR3: CASSVGTDYGYTF

size: few
V: TRBV2
CDR3: CASSRPPWEQYF

size: -
V: TRBV15
CDR3: CATSSRTRGPVGTEAFF

size: -
V: TRBV5-6
CDR3: CASTFSFQWGLTGELFF

size: -
V: TRBV6-5
CDR3: CASSPSGRFYEQYF

size: -
V: TRBV9
CDR3: CASSLWSGTNEKLFF

size: once
V: TRBV10-3
CDR3: CAISDEAEWSTEAFF

size: -
V: TRBV29-1
CDR3: CSVGGYYEQYF

size: -
V: TRBV2
CDR3: CASSDLSFQTTNEKLFF

size: -
V: TRBV5-1
CDR3: CASSPQGAPLSPNYGYTF

size: -
V: TRBV5-1
CDR3: CASSLARQGASYGYTF

size: once
V: TRBV7-6
CDR3: CASSLVSGRGDNEQFF

size: -
V: TRBV5-5
CDR3: CASTVMREIDGYTF

size: -
V: TRBV4-3
CDR3: CASSQDQGRAIQYF

size: few
V: TRBV12-5
CDR3: CASGRQGETEAFF

size: -
V: TRBV7-2
CDR3: CASSLPTGMSYTF

size: -
V: TRBV7-9
CDR3: CASNPSPVEREDNNEQFF

size: -
V: TRBV11-2
CDR3: CASSSARGPPRETQYF

size: -
V: TRBV7-9
CDR3: CASSSLTSGSPDTQYF

size: -
V: TRBV7-2
CDR3: CASSLLSIRDYEQYF

size: -
V: TRBV27
CDR3: CASSYETNTGELFF

size: -
V: TRBV12-5
CDR3: CASGPDSTGPNSPLHF

size: -
V: TRBV6-1
CDR3: CASKRSQSNQPQHF

size: -
V: TRBV27
CDR3: CASSLVGQGAKEQYF

size: -
V: TRBV6-5
CDR3: CASSSNGYSNQPQHF

size: -
V: TRBV5-6
CDR3: CASSLEGTGPNFGTDTQYF

size: few
V: TRBV10-3
CDR3: CATAAGTQGLNEKLFF